This T cell receptor (beta chain) was documented in a study of vaccination and CD4 T cells after COVID-19. In the case of this clonotype: Its antigen remains unknown. An end of the junction does not agree with germline; a read error may underlie this.

Study outcomes and limitations: Detection of a median roughly 84% of reactive clones in convalescent patients was confined to the period after vaccination. Spike mono-reactive clones accounted for 304 of the 307 vaccine-specific clones found in convalescent patients.

One entry per CDR3 protein, called by TCRdb with MiXCR from the PCR reads. The profile covers over 20,000 distinct CDR3 sequences, with around 60% appearing a single time and 1.1% taken by the ten largest. The sample consisted of CD4+ T cells from blood, taken before SARS-CoV-2 vaccination. The TCR was taken from a human donor who had recovered from COVID-19.

The CDR3 loop reads CASSSLVNAGELFF. The CDR3 region has the DNA TGTGCCAGCAGTTCCCTAGTGAACGCCGGGGAGCTGTTTTTT. The chain has TRBV28 and TRBJ2-2; D unclear. This CDR3 has 14 amino acids. Germline values: CDR1 MDHEN, CDR2 SYDVKM.